This TCR beta chain was obtained from a study of shared clonotypes between healthy human individuals. The V gene's germline CDR1 is SGHTA and CDR2 FQGNSA. There are 13 residues in the CDR3. Trimming pared 5 bases from V and 6 bases from J, leaving 12 bases between. All donors qualified as healthy HIV-negative adults and had experienced no recent acute infections or vaccinations. Sequencing used immunoSEQ multiplex PCR; TCRdb keeps in-frame clones, though not all of them. The sample includes roughly 510,000 clones, over 60% of them seen just once. J is TRBJ2-3 and V is TRBV7-2, with a possible D match to TRBD1 (5 bases). The sequence came from a middle-aged woman in good health. Some clones in this sample may be carry-over from other donors' samples. Input material: PBMCs. CDR3 bases: TGTGCCAGCAGCCCCAAGGGGCGGGATACGCAGTATTTT. Residues: CASSPKGRDTQYF.